This TCR beta chain was profiled in a study of blood T cells in healthy people across ages. Russia was home to the donors, healthy Caucasian individuals aged roughly 6 to 100. The second PCR ran about 6 to 12 cycles with a sample-barcoded 5' primer and J-beta primers. A template-switch adaptor that had 12 random nucleotides put a tag on each cDNA molecule. From the 5' RACE reads, TCRdb called clonotypes with MiXCR, one entry per CDR3 protein. The table lists 550,000 to 750,000 distinct CDR3 sequences, 20% to 25% of them singletons. Source material: blood. The clonotype originates from a man between 65 and 80 years old in good health.

In DNA, the CDR3 is TGTGCCAGCAGTTTAGGTTACGGGTACTCCTACGAGCAGTACTTC. This gives the protein CASSLGYGYSYEQYF. The chain uses TRBV12-3 or TRBV12-4 and TRBJ2-7; D is undetermined. V was pared by 1 base and J by 0 bases, with 10 bases between. The CDR3 consists of 15 residues.